This TCR beta chain was captured by sequencing in a study of blood T cell repertoires in COVID-19. Whole-study context: COVID-19 samples collected from the United States, Italy and Spain covered acute and convalescent phases. The cDNA or gDNA used as material had been derived from T cells, B-cell-depleted T cells, or PBMCs.

Per the original methods: It was from reference gene primer amplification that nucleated cell counts were estimated. Here immunoSEQ multiplex PCR was the method, and the copy in TCRdb shows in-frame clones only, minus some. That table is the source of V, J and clone size, and D and trimming were worked out from the DNA. The sample yields more than 200,000 clones, approximately 90% seen once. In this sample, this clone turned up a few times. Trimming stripped 0 bases from V and 6 bases from J, with 9 bases between. Germline CDR1 LGHNA, CDR2 YNFKEQ. The CDR3 is 13 residues long. This chain uses TRBV4-2 with TRBJ2-7, with TRBD2 as a possible D gene (5 bases). The origin of this receptor is a man between 18 and 29 years old with active or convalescent COVID-19. Sequenced: peripheral blood. Written as DNA, the CDR3 is TGTGCCAGCAGCCAAGATTTTAGCGTCGAGCAGTACTTC. Protein: CASSQDFSVEQYF.